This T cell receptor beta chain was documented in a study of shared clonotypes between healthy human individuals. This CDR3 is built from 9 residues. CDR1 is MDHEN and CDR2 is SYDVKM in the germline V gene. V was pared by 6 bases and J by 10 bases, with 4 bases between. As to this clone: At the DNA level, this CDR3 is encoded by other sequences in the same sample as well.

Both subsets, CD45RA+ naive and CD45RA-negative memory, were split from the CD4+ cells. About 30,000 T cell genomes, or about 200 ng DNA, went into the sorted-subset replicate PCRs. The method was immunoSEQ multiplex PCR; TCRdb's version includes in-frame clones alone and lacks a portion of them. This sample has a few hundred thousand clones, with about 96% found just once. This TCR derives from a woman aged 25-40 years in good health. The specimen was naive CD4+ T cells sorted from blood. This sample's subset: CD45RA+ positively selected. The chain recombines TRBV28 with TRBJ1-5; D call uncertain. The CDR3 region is CASSPPQHF. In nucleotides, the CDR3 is TGTGCCAGCAGCCCCCCCCAGCATTTT.